Presented here are 15 T cell receptor beta chains from one specimen sequenced in a study of blood T cell repertoires in COVID-19. Sequencing used immunoSEQ multiplex PCR; TCRdb keeps in-frame clones, though not all of them. The table lists roughly 82,000 clones, around 82% of them singletons, with 8.5% to 12% in the top ten. Specimen: peripheral blood. These TCRs come from a man aged 60-69 years with acute or convalescent COVID-19.

This clone was observed a single time. The chain employs TRBV7-2 and TRBJ1-1; D unresolved. Germline CDR1 reads SGHTA; CDR2 reads FQGNSA. V lost 6 bases and J 5 bases, leaving 16 bases between the germline ends. This CDR3 has 14 amino acids. The CDR3 DNA is TGTGCCAGCAGTCTGCGGACGGGAAGAACTGAAGCTTTCTTT. Amino acid sequence: CASSLRTGRTEAFF.

The chain carries TRBV19 and TRBJ2-7; 7 positions match TRBD2. The CDR3 loop spans 12 amino acids. After removal of 7 bases from V and 3 bases from J, the junction contained 3 bases not matched to a gene. Germline CDR1 is LNHDA and CDR2 is SQIVND (reference sequence). The CDR3 sequence is CASKSSGYEQYF. The CDR3 DNA reads TGTGCCAGTAAATCTAGCGGCTACGAGCAGTACTTC.

This chain connects TRBV13 to TRBJ1-4; TRBD1 agrees at 7 bases. V lost 4 bases and J lost 3; bases outside the gene matches: 5. The CDR3 length is 15 residues. The germline V gene has CDR1 PRHDT and CDR2 FYEKMQ (reference sequence). CDR3 DNA: TGTGCCAGCAGCTCGGAGGGGACAGCTAATGAAAAACTGTTTTTT. Translation: CASSSEGTANEKLFF.

To note about this clone: The junction differs from germline at one of its ends, possibly a read error. The rearrangement links TRBV28 to TRBJ2-5; 7 positions agree with TRBD2. The germline CDR1 and CDR2 sequences are MDHEN and SYDVKM. The CDR3 runs 14 residues. The CDR3 protein is CASSPPRDYKGVNF. The CDR3 DNA is TGTGCCAGCAGTCCCCCTCGGGACTACAAAGGTGTCAACTTC. Full variable domain (remainder filled in from reference TRBV28 and TRBJ2-5): DVKVTQSSRYLVKRTGEKVFLECVQDMDHENMFWYRQDPGLGLRLIYFSYDVKMKEKGDIPEGYSVSREKKERFSLILESASTNQTSMYLCASSPPRDYKGVNFGPGTRLLVL.

V is TRBV6-5 and J is TRBJ1-2, with TRBD1 matching over 7 bases. The V and J ends lost 6 bases and 1 base, in that order; junction bases with no gene match: 2. The CDR3 is 13 amino acids. Per germline, CDR1 MNHEY and CDR2 SVGAGI. CDR3 DNA sequence: TGTGCCAGCAGCCGGGACAGTAACTATGGCTACACCTTC. Protein sequence: CASSRDSNYGYTF.

The chain recombines TRBV5-1 with TRBJ1-6; the match to TRBD1 covers 12 bases. Germline assignment: CDR1 SGHRS and CDR2 YFSETQ. The CDR3 is 15 residues long. Trimming took 3 bases from V and 8 from J; bases not matched to a gene: 3. CDR3 bases: TGCGCCAGCAGCTCAGGGACAGGGGGCGATTCACCCCTCCACTTT. It translates to CASSSGTGGDSPLHF.

Written as DNA, the CDR3 is TGTGCCAGCAGGAAGACTAGCGTACCCTCCTACGAGCAGTACTTC. Protein sequence: CASRKTSVPSYEQYF. The rearrangement joins TRBV6-5 to TRBJ2-7; TRBD2 agrees at 8 bases. J lost 0 bases, V lost 6 bases, and 7 bases had no gene match. Germline CDR1 MNHEY, CDR2 SVGAGI. This CDR3 comprises 15 residues.

In its sample, this clone was seen once. This chain joins TRBV5-1 and TRBJ2-3, with D unresolved. The CDR3 is 14 residues long. V dropped 0 bases and J dropped 6 bases, with 11 bases sitting between them. The germline gives CDR1 SGHRS, CDR2 YFSETQ. Here the CDR3 reads CASSLAFPADTQYF. Written as DNA, the CDR3 is TGCGCCAGCAGCTTGGCTTTCCCAGCGGATACGCAGTATTTT.

This clone was counted a few times. The chain recombines TRBV14 with TRBJ2-3; 12 bases are shared with TRBD2. V was clipped by 0 bases and J by 4 bases; unmatched bases: 5. CDR3 length: 17 residues. CDR1 is SGHDN and CDR2 is FVKESK in the germline V gene. CDR3 protein: CASSQDPPSGGADTQYF. The CDR3 region has the DNA TGTGCCAGCAGCCAAGATCCCCCTAGCGGGGGGGCAGATACGCAGTATTTT.

The chain has TRBV19 and TRBJ1-2, with TRBD1 matching 7 bases. V gave up 6 bases and J gave up 4 bases; unmatched junction bases: 11. The CDR3 is made up of 15 amino acids. CDR1 and CDR2 from the germline V gene are LNHDA and SQIVND (reference sequence). CDR3: CASRLIRDSSYGYTF. The CDR3 region has the DNA TGTGCCAGTAGACTAATCCGGGACAGCAGCTATGGCTACACCTTC. Full variable domain (missing parts from reference TRBV19 and TRBJ1-2): DGGITQSPKYLFRKEGQNVTLSCEQNLNHDAMYWYRQDPGQGLRLIYYSQIVNDFQKGDIAEGYSVSREKKESFPLTVTSAQKNPTAFYLCASRLIRDSSYGYTFGSGTRLTVV.

The rearrangement joins TRBV4-3 to TRBJ1-2; D gene ambiguous. CDR3 length: 14 amino acids. The germline V gene encodes CDR1 LGHNA and CDR2 YSLEER. V was pared by 3 bases and J by 3 bases, with 11 bases between. CDR3 nucleotide sequence: TGCGCCAGCAGCCAGTCAACGGTGGACTATGGCTACACCTTC. It codes for CASSQSTVDYGYTF.

In DNA, the CDR3 is TGTGCCAGCTCACCACTGACAGCCAATCAGCCCCAGCATTTT. This sequence encodes CASSPLTANQPQHF. The rearrangement uses TRBV18 and TRBJ1-5; D might be TRBD1 (5 bases). The CDR3 spans 14 residues. The V gene lost 1 base and the J gene lost 3 bases, with 7 bases spanning the gap. Germline V gives CDR1 KGHSH, CDR2 LQKENI. The entire variable domain, with the rest obtained from reference TRBV18 and TRBJ1-5, is as follows: NAGVMQNPRHLVRRRGQEARLRCSPMKGHSHVYWYRQLPEEGLKFMVYLQKENIIDESGMPKERFSAEFPKEGPSILRIQQVVRGDSAAYFCASSPLTANQPQHFGDGTRLSIL.

The V call is TRBV27, the J call TRBJ1-1; 10 nucleotides align to TRBD1. After removal of 5 bases from V and 6 bases from J, the junction contained 12 bases not matched to a gene. Germline V gene sequence: CDR1 MNHEY, CDR2 SMNVEV (reference sequence). The CDR3 totals 16 residues. Here the CDR3 reads CASSRPGGQGKAEAFF. In DNA form, the CDR3 reads TGTGCCAGCAGTCGGCCCGGGGGACAGGGGAAAGCTGAAGCTTTCTTT.

The genes are TRBV6-2 or TRBV6-3 and TRBJ1-4, with D unclear. The CDR3 totals 15 residues. Trimming took off 6 bases at V and 0 bases at J, with 11 bases between the two ends. Germline V lookup: CDR1 MNHEY, CDR2 SVGEGT. CDR3 nucleotides: TGTGCCAGCAGCAACCGAGATTCAACTAATGAAAAACTGTTTTTT. This encodes CASSNRDSTNEKLFF.

The chain employs TRBV5-6 and TRBJ2-5, with a tentative D call TRBD2 (5 bases). V was cut by 1 base and J by 3 bases, with 13 bases left in between. CDR1 and CDR2 (germline): SGHDT, YYEEEE. The CDR3 contains 15 residues. For the CDR3, the DNA is TGTGCCAGCAGCTTGAGGTTACGGGGAAAAGAGACCCAGTACTTC. As protein: CASSLRLRGKETQYF. The whole variable domain, remainder taken from reference TRBV5-6 and TRBJ2-5, is DAGVTQSPTHLIKTRGQQVTLRCSPKSGHDTVSWYQQALGQGPQFIFQYYEEEERQRGNFPDRFSGHQFPNYSSELNVNALLLGDSALYLCASSLRLRGKETQYFGPGTRLLVL.